The 32 T cell receptor beta chains reported below all come from one sample, sequenced in a study of blood T cell repertoires in COVID-19. Produced via immunoSEQ multiplex PCR; TCRdb's table is partial and in-frame only. The sample records about 120,000 clones, 55% to 75% being singletons. Input material: peripheral blood. The receptors come from a woman in her sixties or seventies with acute or convalescent COVID-19.

The chain joins TRBV6-1 to TRBJ2-7; possibly TRBD1 for D (5 bases). Trimming removed 3 bases at V and 4 bases at J, with 13 bases between. CDR3 length: 14 residues. CDR1 and CDR2 from the germline V gene are MNHNS and SASEGT. The CDR3 spells CASSETTGGYEQYF. CDR3 DNA sequence: TGTGCCAGCAGTGAGACAACAGGTGGTTACGAGCAGTACTTC.

The chain employs TRBV12-5 and TRBJ1-5; the match to TRBD1 covers 7 bases. Trimming removed 6 bases from V and 1 base from J; junction bases left unmatched: 6. CDR3 length: 15 residues. Germline CDR1 LGHNT, CDR2 FRNRAP. The CDR3 region is CASGGGQTSNQPQHF. The CDR3 nucleotides read TGTGCTAGTGGCGGGGGACAGACCAGCAATCAGCCCCAGCATTTT.

This clone was observed once. Here the CDR3 reads CSVEGLTSGVRYEQYF. The CDR3 nucleotides read TGCAGCGTTGAAGGGTTGACTAGCGGGGTACGGTACGAGCAGTACTTC. The chain recombines TRBV29-1 with TRBJ2-7; 11 bases fit TRBD2. V lost 1 base and J lost 4; bases outside the gene matches: 9. Per the germline V gene, CDR1 is SQVTM and CDR2 is ANQGSEA. This CDR3 contains 16 residues.

V and J are TRBV7-9 and TRBJ1-2; 8 bases line up with TRBD1. The CDR3 extends over 15 amino acids. Looked up from germline, CDR1 is SEHNR and CDR2 is FQNEAQ (reference sequence). Losses at the gene ends were 1 base for V and 8 bases for J; bases not matched to a gene: 9. The CDR3: CASSLVETGVRGYTF. CDR3 nucleotides: TGTGCCAGCAGCTTAGTAGAGACAGGGGTCCGGGGCTACACCTTC.

This clone was observed a single time. The genes are TRBV3-1 (or the pseudogene TRBV3-2) and TRBJ2-5; D is possibly TRBD2 (5 bases). The CDR3 extends over 18 amino acids. Trimming removed 7 bases from V and 3 bases from J, with 27 bases in between. Germline CDR1 reads LGHDT; CDR2 reads YNNKEL (reference sequence). The CDR3 DNA sequence: TGTGCCAGCAAAGGCCGGGTCCGAAAACAGAGAGGGAAAGAGACCCAGTACTTC. Translating it yields CASKGRVRKQRGKETQYF.

This clone appeared a few times. The chain uses TRBV2 and TRBJ1-3; 8 nucleotides agree with TRBD1. Germline CDR1 is SNHLY and CDR2 is FYNNEI. The trim removed 3 bases at V and 0 bases at J, leaving 7 bases unmatched. The CDR3 is 17 amino acids. The CDR3 region has the DNA TGTGCCAGCAGTGATGGACAGGGTACCAGCTCTGGAAACACCATATATTTT. Translated: CASSDGQGTSSGNTIYF.

This clone has only one observation. V gene TRBV27 combines with J gene TRBJ2-1; 8 bases are shared with TRBD2. Germline CDR1 MNHEY, CDR2 SMNVEV (reference sequence). The CDR3 length is 16 residues. With 3 bases clipped from V and 6 bases from J, the junction kept 10 bases outside the gene matches. CDR3 DNA: TGTGCCAGCAGTTTGAGCGGGAGCCCTAGGGGCAATGAGCAGTTCTTC. Translated, it gives CASSLSGSPRGNEQFF.

The chain recombines TRBV5-4 with TRBJ2-2; D gene ambiguous. Germline CDR1 reads SGHNT; CDR2 reads YYREEE (reference sequence). Trimming pared 1 base from V and 2 bases from J, leaving 6 bases between. The CDR3 consists of 14 residues. The CDR3 is CASSLTINTGELFF. In DNA form, the CDR3 reads TGTGCCAGCAGCTTGACTATTAACACCGGGGAGCTGTTTTTT. The entire variable domain, with the rest obtained from reference TRBV5-4 and TRBJ2-2, is as follows: ETGVTQSPTHLIKTRGQQVTLRCSSQSGHNTVSWYQQALGQGPQFIFQYYREEENGRGNFPPRFSGLQFPNYSSELNVNALELDDSALYLCASSLTINTGELFFGEGSRLTVL.

The chain joins TRBV12-3 or TRBV12-4 to TRBJ1-4; D gene ambiguous. Trimming took 6 bases from V and 7 from J, leaving 6 bases between them. The CDR3 is 11 residues long. The CDR3 DNA sequence: TGTGCCAGCAGCAACAGTGAAAAACTGTTTTTT. Translating it yields CASSNSEKLFF.

Written as DNA, the CDR3 is TGTGCCAGCAGCCCCTTGGGGGGGATTAACTATGGCTACACCTTC. This codes for CASSPLGGINYGYTF. The chain combines TRBV28 with TRBJ1-2, with TRBD1 as a possible D gene (5 bases). The CDR3 totals 15 residues. The V end lost 6 bases, the J end lost 1 base, and 15 bases lay between the germline ends. Germline assignment: CDR1 MDHEN and CDR2 SYDVKM.

In its sample, this clone was seen a few times. The rearrangement links TRBV7-2 to TRBJ1-6, with 8 positions matching TRBD1. V was pared by 7 bases and J by 0 bases, with 8 bases of the junction left unmatched. The V gene's germline CDR1 is SGHTA and CDR2 FQGNSA. This CDR3 has 17 amino acids. CDR3 coding DNA: TGTGCCAGCAAATACCGGACAGGGAGCTCCTATAATTCACCCCTCCACTTT. It translates to CASKYRTGSSYNSPLHF.

The chain combines TRBV19 with TRBJ1-2; a possible D gene is TRBD1 (5 bases). CDR1 and CDR2 from the germline V gene are LNHDA and SQIVND (reference sequence). The CDR3 covers 15 residues. V was cut by 6 bases and J by 3 bases, with 17 bases left in between. The CDR3 protein is CASRVTGGDYYGYTF. The CDR3 DNA sequence: TGTGCCAGTAGAGTAACAGGAGGGGACTACTATGGCTACACCTTC.

This clone was seen once. J is TRBJ2-1 and V is TRBV5-6; TRBD1 matches at 9 bases. The CDR3 has 14 residues. V was pared by 3 bases and J by 5 bases, with 3 bases of the junction left unmatched. Germline V CDR1 and CDR2: SGHDT, YYEEEE. The CDR3 sequence is CASSWTGAHNEQFF. CDR3 nucleotides: TGTGCCAGCAGCTGGACAGGGGCCCACAATGAGCAGTTCTTC.

This chain uses TRBV7-2 with TRBJ1-5; D is unresolved. Trimming left V 4 bases short and J 0 bases short, with 10 bases between. This CDR3 has 15 amino acids. Per the germline V gene, CDR1 is SGHTA and CDR2 is FQGNSA. The CDR3: CASSSGVHSNQPQHF. The CDR3 nucleotides are TGTGCCAGCAGCTCAGGCGTACATAGCAATCAGCCCCAGCATTTT.

The DNA of the CDR3 is TGTGCCAGCAGCTTAGGAGCTAGCGGGAGGATAGATGAGCAGTTCTTC. Translating it yields CASSLGASGRIDEQFF. V usage is TRBV11-1 and J usage is TRBJ2-1, with 11 bases identical to TRBD2. This CDR3 comprises 16 residues. V dropped 1 base and J dropped 8; count of bases not matched to a gene: 7. CDR1 SGHAT and CDR2 FQDESV come from the germline V gene (reference sequence).

This clone has only one observation. The J gene is TRBJ2-5, the V gene TRBV9, with D possibly matching TRBD1 (5 bases). V lost 0 bases to trimming and J lost 4 bases, with 10 bases between them. Germline V gives CDR1 SGDLS, CDR2 YYNGEE. The CDR3 is 14 amino acids. CDR3 amino acids: CASSVGSGRETQYF. The CDR3 nucleotides read TGTGCCAGCAGCGTAGGTTCAGGGCGAGAGACCCAGTACTTC.

The chain is built from TRBV28 and TRBJ2-1; 7 bases agree with TRBD1. The CDR3 loop spans 15 amino acids. V trimming: 3 bases; J trimming: 0 bases; junction bases outside the gene matches: 2. CDR1 and CDR2 (germline): MDHEN, SYDVKM. CDR3 sequence (DNA): TGTGCCAGCAGTTTCCGGGACAGCTCCTACAATGAGCAGTTCTTC. It yields the protein CASSFRDSSYNEQFF.

The CDR3 DNA reads TGTGCCAGCAGCTTCGGGACAGGGGGCTCCTACGAGCAGTACTTC. It translates to CASSFGTGGSYEQYF. The chain combines TRBV7-2 with TRBJ2-7, with 11 positions matching TRBD1. Trimming removed 3 bases from V and 0 bases from J; junction bases left unmatched: 1. CDR1 is SGHTA and CDR2 is FQGNSA in the germline V gene. This CDR3 spans 15 amino acids.

This clone was seen more than once but under ten times. V is TRBV3-1 (or the pseudogene TRBV3-2) and J is TRBJ2-7; TRBD1 matches at 8 bases. V gave up 4 bases and J gave up 3 bases; unmatched junction bases: 2. Germline assignment: CDR1 LGHDT and CDR2 YNNKEL (reference sequence). The CDR3 has 13 residues. The CDR3 is CASSRGQGYEQYF. The DNA of the CDR3 is TGTGCCAGCAGCCGAGGACAGGGCTACGAGCAGTACTTC.

This chain joins TRBV27 and TRBJ1-2; 9 positions match TRBD1. The ends lost 5 bases at V and 2 bases at J; junction bases unmatched: 9. The CDR3 has 16 amino acids. Germline CDR1 MNHEY, CDR2 SMNVEV (reference sequence). This CDR3 is CASSADLGQGNYGYTF. CDR3 nucleotide sequence: TGTGCCAGCAGTGCCGATTTAGGACAGGGGAACTATGGCTACACCTTC.

V is TRBV5-1 and J is TRBJ2-3; D not resolved. The CDR3 contains 14 residues. Between the trimmed V and J ends, which lost 0 bases and 1 base, there was a span of 6 bases. Germline assignment: CDR1 SGHRS and CDR2 YFSETQ. CDR3 loop: CASSLAQGTDTQYF. The CDR3 coding sequence is TGCGCCAGCAGCTTGGCGCAGGGCACAGATACGCAGTATTTT.

The chain joins TRBV27 to TRBJ2-7; D remains ambiguous. The CDR3 totals 13 residues. Germline lookup yields CDR1 MNHEY and CDR2 SMNVEV (reference sequence). Trimming stripped 2 bases from V and 7 bases from J, with 12 bases between. The CDR3 DNA reads as TGTGCCAGCAGTTTACTCCCCCCGAGAGAGCAGTACTTC. The encoded protein is CASSLLPPREQYF.

The chain employs TRBV5-1 and TRBJ2-1, with 8 bases lining up with TRBD2. Per the germline V gene, CDR1 is SGHRS and CDR2 is YFSETQ. V shed 5 bases, J shed 2 bases, and the junction held 3 bases outside the gene matches. The CDR3 covers 14 residues. CDR3 nucleotides: TGCGCCAGCAGATCTAGCGGGCCCTACAATGAGCAGTTCTTC. This codes for CASRSSGPYNEQFF.

V and J are TRBV21-1 and TRBJ2-7; no DNA check was done on the table's D call, TRBD1. TRBV21-1 is given as a pseudogene. The CDR3 runs to 11 residues. The DNA of the CDR3 is TGTGCCAGCAGCTCCCGACAGGAATGGAACTTC. Its protein is CASSSRQEWNF.

The chain uses TRBV5-8 and TRBJ2-7; 8 nucleotides agree with TRBD1. The ends lost 5 bases at V and 3 bases at J; junction bases unmatched: 4. This CDR3 is 13 amino acids long. From germline, CDR1 is SGHTS and CDR2 YDEGEE. CDR3: CASRPTGGYEQYF. The CDR3 nucleotides are TGTGCCAGCAGACCTACAGGGGGCTACGAGCAGTACTTC.

The CDR3 spells CASSSRQGWRETQYF. The CDR3 DNA follows: TGTGCCAGCAGCTCCCGACAGGGTTGGCGAGAGACCCAGTACTTC. This chain links TRBV27 with TRBJ2-5, with TRBD1 matching 7 bases. This CDR3 is 15 amino acids long. Trimming cost V 6 bases and J 4 bases; bases outside gene matches: 11. From germline, CDR1 is MNHEY and CDR2 SMNVEV (reference sequence).

The rearrangement links TRBV9 to TRBJ2-2; 14 positions agree with TRBD2. In germline, CDR1 is SGDLS, CDR2 YYNGEE. The CDR3 runs to 17 residues. After removal of 4 bases from V and 5 bases from J, the junction contained 7 bases not matched to a gene. The CDR3 spells CASSPRLAGGMTGELFF. In nucleotides, the CDR3 is TGTGCCAGCAGCCCCCGACTAGCGGGGGGGATGACCGGGGAGCTGTTTTTT.

The chain couples TRBV6-2 or TRBV6-3 to TRBJ2-1; D possibly corresponds to TRBD2 (5 bases). CDR3 length: 14 amino acids. Germline V gene lookup returns CDR1 MNHEY and CDR2 SVGEGT. V lost 2 bases and J 9 bases, leaving 14 bases between the germline ends. The CDR3 coding sequence is TGTGCCAGCAGTTACCAACCACTAGTCATTGAGCAGTTCTTC. Translating gives CASSYQPLVIEQFF.

This rearrangement joins TRBV9 to TRBJ2-2; 7 bases are a match to TRBD2. CDR3 length: 17 amino acids. The germline V gene has CDR1 SGDLS and CDR2 YYNGEE. Germline trimming cut 1 base from V and 2 bases from J; bases unmatched to any gene: 8. The CDR3 spells CASSVPRAGTNTGELFF. The CDR3 DNA is TGTGCCAGCAGCGTACCGAGAGCGGGGACTAACACCGGGGAGCTGTTTTTT.

This clone was recorded a few times. The rearrangement links TRBV3-1 (or the pseudogene TRBV3-2) to TRBJ2-5; TRBD2 matches 11 bases. The CDR3 runs 19 residues. Trimming at V came to 4 bases and at J to 1 base, leaving 14 bases not matched to a gene. Germline V gene lookup returns CDR1 LGHDT and CDR2 YNNKEL (reference sequence). In nucleotides, the CDR3 is TGTGCCAGCAGCCCCCTCTCACTAGCGGGGGCCGGGCTCCAAGAGACCCAGTACTTC. Protein product: CASSPLSLAGAGLQETQYF.

The chain recombines TRBV29-1 with TRBJ1-4; D is unresolved. Germline V gene lookup returns CDR1 SQVTM and CDR2 ANQGSEA. This CDR3 region has 13 residues. V was clipped by 5 bases and J by 0 bases, with 7 bases between them. In DNA, the CDR3 is TGCAGCGTTCAACGGTCAACTAATGAAAAACTGTTTTTT. Translated: CSVQRSTNEKLFF. Looking up the rest from reference TRBV29-1 and TRBJ1-4 gives the full variable domain: SAVISQKPSRDICQRGTSLTIQCQVDSQVTMMFWYRQQPGQSLTLIATANQGSEATYESGFVIDKFPISRPNLTFSTLTVSNMSPEDSSIYLCSVQRSTNEKLFFGSGTQLSVL.

As concerns this clone: The same CDR3 is also encoded by other DNA sequences in this sample. The chain links TRBV28 to TRBJ1-5; 7 nucleotides agree with TRBD1. The CDR3 contains 15 residues. Unmatched junction bases numbered 7, after V lost 5 bases and J lost 3 bases. Germline lookup yields CDR1 MDHEN and CDR2 SYDVKM. This CDR3 reads CASSLRQGFNQPQHF. The CDR3 DNA reads TGTGCCAGCAGTCTTAGACAGGGCTTCAATCAGCCCCAGCATTTT.